This is a list of T cell receptor beta chains from one sample in a study of cytotoxic CD8 clonotypes in ibrutinib-treated CLL. This table comes from immunoSEQ multiplex PCR, and its TCRdb copy is limited to in-frame clones, with some not included. The sample has under 200,000 clones; 84% are singletons. This specimen was PBMCs, taken after 24 months of ibrutinib treatment. These receptors originate from a human donor with chronic lymphocytic leukemia. The CDR3 runs from the conserved cysteine through the conserved F or W. Fields, in order: J gene, V gene, clone size, D gene, CDR3 DNA, CDR3 protein. D genes are given only for firm matches. Rows may omit the clone size; those that give it use once, few, many or a size class.

>TRBJ2-1|TRBV5-1|NA|NA
TGCGCCAGCAGCTTACGCGGCCTCTCCTACAATGAGCAGTTCTTC
CASSLRGLSYNEQFF
>TRBJ2-4|TRBV30|NA|NA
TGTGCCTGGAGTGGAAGGTGGCTCACCAGGAACATTCAGTACTTC
CAWSGRWLTRNIQYF
>TRBJ2-3|TRBV7-8|NA|NA
TGTGCCAGCAGCTTAGTCGGAGGTCCGGGCACAGATACGCAGTATTTT
CASSLVGGPGTDTQYF
>TRBJ1-5|TRBV6-6|NA|TRBD1
TGTGCCAGCAGGATGGAGACAGGGGTTGGTCAGCCCCAGCATTTT
CASRMETGVGQPQHF
>TRBJ1-2|TRBV2|few|NA
TGTGCCAGCAGATTAAGCTATGGCTACACCTTC
CASRLSYGYTF
>TRBJ2-7|TRBV11-2|NA|TRBD1
TGTGCCAGCAGCTTATCATCAGGGGGAAGCGAGCAGTACTTC
CASSLSSGGSEQYF
>TRBJ2-1|TRBV19|once|TRBD2
TGTGCCAGTAGTATAGACGGTCTAGCGGGAGCCTACAATGAGCAGTTCTTC
CASSIDGLAGAYNEQFF
>TRBJ2-7|TRBV10-2|once|TRBD2
TGCGCCAGCATTCCCCCTAGCGGGGGCTACGAGCAGTACTTC
CASIPPSGGYEQYF
>TRBJ1-1|TRBV5-4|NA|NA
TGTGCCAGCAGCTTGAACGCAGGTGCGCTTGGAGCTTTCTTT
CASSLNAGALGAFF
>TRBJ1-5|TRBV12-2|NA|NA
TGTGCAAGTCGCTTAGGGGTGTCTCAGCCCCAGCATTTT
CASRLGVSQPQHF
>TRBJ2-3|TRBV6-6|NA|NA
TGTGCCAGCAGTTACTCGGGCATCACAGATACGCAGTATTTT
CASSYSGITDTQYF
>TRBJ2-5|TRBV2|NA|TRBD2
TGTGCCAGCAGTGAGGGACTAGCGGGAGCTCCAGAGACCCAGTACTTC
CASSEGLAGAPETQYF
>TRBJ2-7|TRBV19|NA|NA
TGTGCCAGTAGTAGGGGAACTACTCCTCCCTACGAGCAGTACTTC
CASSRGTTPPYEQYF
>TRBJ1-2|TRBV4-3|NA|NA
TGCGCCAGCAGCCAAGATCCGGGCAGGGGTAACTATGGCTACACCTTC
CASSQDPGRGNYGYTF
>TRBJ1-4|TRBV19|NA|NA
TGTGCCAGTAGTATTGTTACAGGGTGGAATGAAAAACTGTTTTTT
CASSIVTGWNEKLFF
>TRBJ2-3|TRBV5-6|NA|TRBD2
TGTGCCAGCAGCTTGCGGCTAGCGGGGATAGATACGCAGTATTTT
CASSLRLAGIDTQYF
>TRBJ2-1|TRBV7-2|NA|TRBD2
TGTGCCAGCAGCAAAGGGACTAGCGGAGGGGGTGAGCAGTTCTTC
CASSKGTSGGGEQFF
>TRBJ2-1|TRBV7-3|NA|TRBD2
TGTGCCAGCAGCTTAAGAAGCGGGAGGGGCTACAATGAGCAGTTCTTC
CASSLRSGRGYNEQFF
>TRBJ1-3|TRBV7-9|NA|NA
TGTGCCAGCAGCTTAGCGAAATTGCAGCTGAGCTCTGGAAACACCATATATTTT
CASSLAKLQLSSGNTIYF
>TRBJ1-5|TRBV7-9|NA|TRBD1
TGTGCCAGCAGCACAGGGGGCTATAGCAATCAGCCCCAGCATTTT
CASSTGGYSNQPQHF
>TRBJ1-4|TRBV30|NA|NA
TGTGGGGGGCAAGGGGCTGCGACTAATGAAAAACTGTTTTTT
CGGQGAATNEKLFF
>TRBJ1-5|TRBV5-1|NA|TRBD1
TGCGCCAGCAGCTTGGGGGGACAGATAAATCAGCCCCAGCATTTT
CASSLGGQINQPQHF
>TRBJ1-1|TRBV7-9|NA|TRBD1
TGTGCCAGCAGCTCGCCTGACAGGGTGGCTTTCTTT
CASSSPDRVAFF
>TRBJ2-1|TRBV14|NA|NA
TGTGCCAGCAGCCAAGAGCAGGGTTGGTATGAGCAGTTCTTC
CASSQEQGWYEQFF
>TRBJ1-1|TRBV6-5|once|TRBD1
TGTGCCAGCAGTTACGGGGGACAGGCGGACACTGAAGCTTTCTTT
CASSYGGQADTEAFF
>TRBJ2-6|TRBV7-3|NA|NA
TGTGCCAGCAGCTTACCGGGCCCCACTGGGGCCAACGTCCTGACTTTC
CASSLPGPTGANVLTF
>TRBJ2-7|TRBV5-1|NA|TRBD1
TGCGCCAGCAGCTTGGCCCTTCCGGGACAGGGTCCCTCTACCTACGAGCAGTACTTC
CASSLALPGQGPSTYEQYF
>TRBJ2-7|TRBV7-9|once|NA
TGTGCCAGCAGCTTAATCGTTACACGGAAATTTTCCCACGAGCAGTACTTC
CASSLIVTRKFSHEQYF
>TRBJ2-2|TRBV9|NA|NA
TGTGCCAGCAGCGTGACAGCGGACTACACCGGGGAGCTGTTTTTT
CASSVTADYTGELFF
>TRBJ1-5|TRBV7-2|NA|NA
TGTGCCAGCAGCTTAGGGGGTACGAGCAATCAGCCCCAGCATTTT
CASSLGGTSNQPQHF
>TRBJ1-2|TRBV28|once|NA
TGTGCCAGCAGTTTTTCGGCAGGGGTGATGGGCGGCTACACCTTC
CASSFSAGVMGGYTF
>TRBJ2-7|TRBV5-5|NA|TRBD1
TGTGCCAGCAGGGTGGGACAGGGCTTAAACGAGCAGTACTTC
CASRVGQGLNEQYF
>TRBJ1-1|TRBV7-9|NA|NA
TGTGCCAGCAGCTCTGGGGTGGGGCTTAGGTACACTGAAGCTTTCTTT
CASSSGVGLRYTEAFF
>TRBJ1-2|TRBV13|NA|NA
TGTGCCAGCAGCCCAGCCCCGGGGGACCCCGGCTACACCTTC
CASSPAPGDPGYTF
>TRBJ1-4|TRBV4-1|NA|NA
TGCGCCAGCAGCCAAGTACGCGATCCTGAAAAACTGTTTTTT
CASSQVRDPEKLFF
>TRBJ2-2|TRBV11-2|NA|NA
TGTGCCAGCAGCTTAAACCGGGGGGCCGCGAACACCGGGGAGCTGTTTTTT
CASSLNRGAANTGELFF
>TRBJ1-2|TRBV5-5|NA|NA
TGTGCCAGCAGCCCTCGGGGTAGCCCTTCGAGGGGCTACACCTTC
CASSPRGSPSRGYTF
>TRBJ2-3|TRBV7-2|few|NA
TGTGCCAGCAGCCCGTTGGGGGGCCTCGCAGATACGCAGTATTTT
CASSPLGGLADTQYF
>TRBJ2-1|TRBV19|few|NA
TGTGCCAGTAGACCCCTGACAGGGAGGACCTACAATGAGCAGTTCTTC
CASRPLTGRTYNEQFF
>TRBJ2-7|TRBV6-1|NA|NA
TGTGCCAGCAGTTACGATACATTCCAGTACTTC
CASSYDTFQYF
>TRBJ1-5|TRBV2|NA|TRBD1
TGTGCCAGCAGTCTGACAGGGGGCACACAGCCCCAGCATTTT
CASSLTGGTQPQHF
>TRBJ1-5|TRBV5-1|NA|NA
TGCGCCAGCAGCTTGGCCCCCGGGAGGACTGGAGATCAGCCCCAGCATTTT
CASSLAPGRTGDQPQHF
>TRBJ2-2|TRBV4-2|NA|NA
TGTGCCAGCAGCCAAGGGGGCAGTAACACCGGGGAGCTGTTTTTT
CASSQGGSNTGELFF